The source of this TCR beta chain is a study of human T cells and chemical hapten exposure. Study context: A patient group, mainly female, showed alopecia areata, totalis or universalis. General study findings and limits: PT1 expanded TCR numbers tracked positively with patch test score. Sensitization with DPC brought no change to TCRs above 1 in 1000 in frequency.

This clonotype was detected ten times or more. Its antigen is still unknown. TCRdb redid the calling of the RACE reads with MiXCR, one entry per CDR3 protein. The sample comprises 75,000 to 90,000 distinct CDR3 sequences, approximately 11% of which are singletons, and about 3.5% rests with the top ten. The CDR3 has 15 amino acids. V was pared by 4 bases and J by 1 base, with 5 bases of the junction left unmatched. Germline loops: CDR1 LNHDA, CDR2 SQIVND (reference sequence). The time point was: patch test 3, about 24 weeks after DPC sensitization. Treatment specified: therapeutic diphenylcyclopropenone sensitization with weekly scalp DPC. Donors, patients with alopecia ranging from 18 to 70 years old and judged suitable for DPC, provided samples.

The sequence was collected from a woman aged 45-60 years with alopecia areata. Some clones in this sample may be carry-over from other donors' samples. This material consisted of whole blood, taken in connection with sensitization to the hapten diphenylcyclopropenone (DPC). The chain recombines TRBV19 with TRBJ2-7, with 9 positions matching TRBD1. The CDR3 nucleotides read TGTGCCAGTAGTACCCCCGGACAGGGGTCCTACGAGCAGTACTTC. Translation gives CASSTPGQGSYEQYF. The full variable domain, in which reference TRBV19 and TRBJ2-7 provide the parts outside the CDR3, is DGGITQSPKYLFRKEGQNVTLSCEQNLNHDAMYWYRQDPGQGLRLIYYSQIVNDFQKGDIAEGYSVSREKKESFPLTVTSAQKNPTAFYLCASSTPGQGSYEQYFGPGTRLTVT.